One sample yielded the 28 T cell receptor beta chains listed below, sequenced in a study of Graves' ophthalmopathy and Graves' hyperthyroidism. RNA transcripts provided the template for amplifying TCR beta CDR3 regions. HTBI primers were used in a first-round RT-PCR, which preceded a second-round multiplex PCR. One entry per CDR3 protein, called by TCRdb with MiXCR from the multiplex PCR reads. Of about 740,000 distinct CDR3 sequences listed, about 44% were seen once; the top ten hold around 40%. Input material: peripheral blood. These receptors were collected from an adult man with Graves' ophthalmopathy.

The V call is TRBV25-1, the J call TRBJ1-4; maybe TRBD1 (6 bases). CDR3 size: 14 residues. Germline V lookup: CDR1 MGHDK, CDR2 SYGVNS. The V end was cut by 5 bases, the J end by 7 bases, with 14 bases between. The CDR3 coding sequence is TGTGCCAGCAGTTCGGGGGGCGTACTTGAAAAACTGTTTTTT. Residues: CASSSGGVLEKLFF.

As to this clonotype: This clone may be a read error of a much larger clone one base away. The chain uses TRBV7-9 and TRBJ1-4; 9 bases fit TRBD1. Germline CDR1 is SEHNR and CDR2 is FQNEAQ (reference sequence). Unmatched junction bases numbered 2, after V lost 3 bases and J lost 6 bases. The CDR3 has 14 residues. CDR3 sequence (DNA): TGTGCCAGCAGCTTCTGGACAGGGGATGAAAAACTGTTTTTT. It codes for CASSFWTGDEKLFF.

The CDR3 DNA reads as TGTGCCAGCAGCCACCCGGGGGGCCATGGCTACACCTTC. Translation gives CASSHPGGHGYTF. The chain combines TRBV5-4 with TRBJ1-2; TRBD1 is a possible D gene (6 bases). The CDR3 runs 13 residues. V lost 4 bases and J lost 6, with 13 bases in between. The V gene's germline CDR1 is SGHNT and CDR2 YYREEE (reference sequence).

This clonotype was seen many times. The chain carries TRBV19 and TRBJ2-5, with a possible D match to TRBD1 (6 bases). V was trimmed by 11 bases and J by 0 bases, leaving 10 bases between them. Germline V gives CDR1 LNHDA, CDR2 SQIVND (reference sequence). The length of the CDR3 is 12 residues. The CDR3 protein is CAGTGYQETQYF. The CDR3 DNA follows: TGTGCCGGAACAGGGTACCAAGAGACCCAGTACTTC.

The chain uses TRBV10-3 and TRBJ1-1; D is undetermined. The CDR3 is 13 residues long. CDR1 and CDR2 from the germline V gene are ENHRY and SYGVKD. The CDR3 bases are TGTGCTAGAGTGAGAGTTCTGAACACTGAAGCTTTCTTT. Protein product: CARVRVLNTEAFF.

This clonotype has a handful of counts. J is TRBJ1-1 and V is TRBV7-9, with D possibly being TRBD1 (6 bases). The V end lost 2 bases, the J end lost 5 bases, and 15 bases lay between the germline ends. CDR3 length: 15 amino acids. The V gene's germline CDR1 is SEHNR and CDR2 FQNEAQ (reference sequence). CDR3: CASSLMAGAKTEAFF. CDR3 bases: TGTGCCAGCAGCTTAATGGCGGGGGCAAAAACTGAAGCTTTCTTT.

The V gene is TRBV25-1, the J gene TRBJ2-7, with TRBD1 matching 7 bases. The V gene's germline CDR1 is MGHDK and CDR2 SYGVNS. This CDR3 contains 12 residues. The V segment lost 3 bases and the J segment 12 bases; nucleotides outside the gene matches: 8. The chain's CDR3 is CASSDSAGDRYF. In DNA, the CDR3 is TGTGCCAGCAGTGATAGTGCCGGGGACAGGTACTTC.

With regard to this clonotype: The CDR3 does not end in the conserved phenylalanine or tryptophan, so this is likely a read error. The rearrangement uses TRBV19 and TRBJ2-2; 9 bases are shared with TRBD1. CDR3 length: 16 residues. The ends lost 3 bases at V and 4 bases at J; junction bases unmatched: 6. CDR1 LNHDA and CDR2 SQIVND come from the germline V gene (reference sequence). The CDR3 region is CASSMKGTGITGELFS. Written as DNA, the CDR3 is TGTGCCAGTAGTATGAAGGGGACAGGGATCACCGGGGAGCTGTTTTCT.

This clonotype was recorded at least ten times. As DNA, the CDR3 is TGTGCCAGCAGCGTAGGGGCCAGCTACTATGGCTACACCTTC. Translated: CASSVGASYYGYTF. This sequence joins TRBV9 and TRBJ1-2, with D uncertain. The V gene's germline CDR1 is SGDLS and CDR2 YYNGEE. Trimming took off 0 bases at V and 3 bases at J, with 9 bases between the two ends. The CDR3 consists of 14 residues.

The chain uses TRBV11-3 and TRBJ1-1; the D gene is possibly TRBD1 (6 bases). There are 14 residues in the CDR3. Trimming left V 5 bases short and J 6 bases short, with 16 bases between. From germline, CDR1 is SGHNT and CDR2 YENEEA. CDR3 nucleotide sequence: TGTGCCAGCAGCCCAGGAGCAGGGGCCGCTGAAGCTTTCTTT. It yields the protein CASSPGAGAAEAFF.

The V gene is TRBV9, the J gene TRBJ1-1, with D tentatively TRBD1 (6 bases). This CDR3 comprises 13 residues. Trimming left V 1 base short and J 3 bases short, with 7 bases between. CDR1 is SGDLS and CDR2 is YYNGEE in the germline V gene. The CDR3 protein is CASSVKGDTEAFF. The CDR3 coding sequence is TGTGCCAGCAGCGTAAAGGGGGACACTGAAGCTTTCTTT.

This chain links TRBV19 with TRBJ1-2, with 9 bases aligning to TRBD1. Germline V lookup: CDR1 LNHDA, CDR2 SQIVND (reference sequence). The length of the CDR3 is 16 residues. V lost 5 bases and J lost 3; bases outside the gene matches: 10. The CDR3 protein is CASSAGTGRDHYGYTF. In nucleotides, the CDR3 is TGTGCCAGTAGTGCCGGGACAGGGAGGGACCACTATGGCTACACCTTC.

This clonotype has only a few counts. This chain connects TRBV19 to TRBJ1-2; possibly TRBD1 for D (5 bases). V lost 7 bases, J lost 3 bases, and 21 bases lay in between. This CDR3 is built from 16 residues. Germline CDR1 is LNHDA and CDR2 is SQIVND (reference sequence). In DNA form, the CDR3 reads TGTGCCAGTACTACGACCACCGGGACCGCCTACTATGGCTACACCTTC. Its translation is CASTTTTGTAYYGYTF.

This clonotype was counted only a few times. The chain recombines TRBV5-1 with TRBJ2-7, with a weak D call TRBD1 (6 bases). The V and J ends lost 3 bases and 2 bases respectively, with 21 bases between them. The CDR3 consists of 17 residues. In germline, CDR1 is SGHRS, CDR2 YFSETQ. The DNA for the CDR3 is TGCGCCAGCAGCTCCTATCAAGCGGACAGCCAAACCTACGAGCAGTACTTC. Protein: CASSSYQADSQTYEQYF.

Note on this clonotype: One end of the junction varies from germline; a read error may be responsible. This sequence joins TRBV2 and TRBJ1-2, with TRBD1 as a possible D gene (5 bases). The CDR3 is 16 amino acids. Germline V gene sequence: CDR1 SNHLY, CDR2 FYNNEI. In DNA, the CDR3 is TGCGCCAGCAGCCACCTAAGGGACCCACGGGCCTATGGCTACACCTTC. Residues: CASSHLRDPRAYGYTF.

This clonotype was seen at least ten times. The chain has TRBV4-1 and TRBJ1-2; D not certain. CDR1 MGHRA and CDR2 YSYEKL come from the germline V gene. CDR3 length equals 13 residues. Trimming pared 1 base from V and 2 bases from J, leaving 5 bases between. The CDR3 DNA follows: TGCGCCAGCAGCCAAGTCCTAAACTATGGCTACACCTTC. It codes for CASSQVLNYGYTF.

This clonotype was recorded at least ten times. V gene TRBV12-3 or TRBV12-4 combines with J gene TRBJ2-6; 7 positions agree with TRBD1. The CDR3 runs 17 residues. J gave up 4 bases and V 5 bases, and 11 bases lay outside the gene matches. CDR3 in amino acids: CASSRDSLFSGANVLTF. The CDR3 DNA reads as TGTGCCAGCAGTCGGGACAGCCTCTTCTCCGGGGCCAACGTCCTGACTTTC.

This clonotype came up many times. The chain uses TRBV9 and TRBJ1-3; weak D call: TRBD1 (5 bases). Germline CDR1 and CDR2: SGDLS and YYNGEE. The CDR3 covers 16 residues. V was trimmed by 2 bases and J by 0 bases, leaving 12 bases between them. CDR3 nucleotide sequence: TGTGCCAGCAGCGTCTTAGACGGGGGCTCTGGAAACACCATATATTTT. Amino acids: CASSVLDGGSGNTIYF.

This clonotype was seen only once. Mismatch with germline at one junction end may stem from a read error. Here the CDR3 reads CASSEWQGTNSPLHF. Written as DNA, the CDR3 is TGTGCCAGCAGTGAATGGCAGGGGACGAATTCACCCCTTCACTTT. This chain connects TRBV25-1 to TRBJ1-6; possible D gene TRBD1, 6 bases. Germline V gives CDR1 MGHDK, CDR2 SYGVNS. This CDR3 has 15 amino acids. The full variable domain, with the rest looked up from reference TRBV25-1 and TRBJ1-6, is EADIYQTPRYLVIGTGKKITLECSQTMGHDKMYWYQQDPGMELHLIHYSYGVNSTEKGDLSSESTVSRIRTEHFPLTLESARPSHTSQYLCASSEWQGTNSPLHFGNGTRLTVT.

The CDR3 loop reads CATQGVGETQYF. The CDR3 DNA reads as TGTGCCACCCAGGGGGTAGGAGAGACCCAGTACTTC. The rearrangement uses TRBV10-3 and TRBJ2-5, with 7 bases fitting TRBD1. V lost 10 bases to trimming and J lost 4 bases; unmatched junction nucleotides: 6. CDR3 size: 12 residues. Germline CDR1 reads ENHRY; CDR2 reads SYGVKD.

This clonotype was recorded many times. The chain recombines TRBV7-2 with TRBJ1-2; 9 positions agree with TRBD1. Trimming removed 5 bases from V and 4 bases from J; junction bases left unmatched: 8. Germline lookup yields CDR1 SGHTA and CDR2 FQGNSA. The CDR3 has 15 residues. The CDR3 DNA sequence: TGTGCCAGCAGCCAACAGGGGGCGCCCGGCTATGGCTACACCTTC. It is translated as CASSQQGAPGYGYTF.

About this clonotype: This may come from a read error, since a much larger clone is one base off. The chain is built from TRBV10-3 and TRBJ2-7; D is ambiguous. Germline CDR1 is ENHRY and CDR2 is SYGVKD. This CDR3 is 11 amino acids long. V was clipped by 4 bases and J by 7 bases, with 8 bases between them. CDR3 nucleotides: TGTGCCATCAGTGGCAGCGAGGAGCAGTACTTC. Translated: CAISGSEEQYF.

About this clonotype itself: One end of the junction fails to match germline, which may point to a read error. The chain couples TRBV7-9 to TRBJ2-5, with 14 bases fitting TRBD2. The J call may be mistaken, given a closer DNA end match to TRBJ2-7. The V gene's germline CDR1 is SEHNR and CDR2 FQNEAQ (reference sequence). The CDR3 spans 15 residues. The CDR3 region is CANSRGLAGVYEQYF. The CDR3, as DNA: TGTGCCAACAGCCGGGGACTAGCGGGAGTTTACGAGCAGTACTTC.

This clonotype was counted between two and nine times. The rearrangement links TRBV6-1 to TRBJ1-5; 9 bases are shared with TRBD1. Per germline, CDR1 MNHNS and CDR2 SASEGT. This CDR3 has 16 residues. After removal of 7 bases from V and 2 bases from J, the junction contained 9 bases not matched to a gene. This CDR3 reads CASTTGTGFGNQPQHF. CDR3 coding DNA: TGTGCCAGCACTACCGGGACAGGGTTCGGCAATCAGCCCCAGCATTTT.

This chain uses TRBV12-3 or TRBV12-4 with TRBJ2-7, with a possible D match to TRBD2 (6 bases). V lost 4 bases to trimming and J lost 1 base, with 14 bases between them. This CDR3 is built from 15 residues. This CDR3 reads CASSYLGGKSYEQYF. CDR3 bases: TGTGCCAGCAGTTACCTCGGGGGAAAGTCCTACGAGCAGTACTTC.

At least ten counts were recorded for this clonotype. The chain joins TRBV19 to TRBJ1-5, with 11 bases lining up with TRBD1. The germline V gene has CDR1 LNHDA and CDR2 SQIVND (reference sequence). This CDR3 contains 16 residues. V lost 5 bases to trimming and J lost 11 bases; unmatched junction nucleotides: 14. CDR3 in DNA: TGTGCCAGTAGTTTCCTTCCGGGACAGGGGGATCGGGCCCAGCATTTT. Translated, it gives CASSFLPGQGDRAQHF.

The CDR3 here is CSARGRGETQYF. The CDR3, as DNA: TGCAGTGCTAGAGGGCGGGGGGAGACCCAGTACTTC. J is TRBJ2-5 and V is TRBV20-1, with TRBD2 matching 7 bases. The CDR3 is made up of 12 amino acids. Germline lookup yields CDR1 DFQATT and CDR2 SNEGSKA (reference sequence). V was clipped by 1 base and J by 5 bases; unmatched bases: 1.

This chain uses TRBV20-1 with TRBJ2-3, with unresolved D. Germline CDR1 DFQATT, CDR2 SNEGSKA (reference sequence). The V and J ends lost 0 bases and 3 bases respectively, with 10 bases between them. The CDR3 sequence is 14 residues long. The CDR3 region is CSARDLVSTDTQYF. The DNA for the CDR3 is TGCAGTGCTAGAGATCTCGTCAGTACAGATACGCAGTATTTT.